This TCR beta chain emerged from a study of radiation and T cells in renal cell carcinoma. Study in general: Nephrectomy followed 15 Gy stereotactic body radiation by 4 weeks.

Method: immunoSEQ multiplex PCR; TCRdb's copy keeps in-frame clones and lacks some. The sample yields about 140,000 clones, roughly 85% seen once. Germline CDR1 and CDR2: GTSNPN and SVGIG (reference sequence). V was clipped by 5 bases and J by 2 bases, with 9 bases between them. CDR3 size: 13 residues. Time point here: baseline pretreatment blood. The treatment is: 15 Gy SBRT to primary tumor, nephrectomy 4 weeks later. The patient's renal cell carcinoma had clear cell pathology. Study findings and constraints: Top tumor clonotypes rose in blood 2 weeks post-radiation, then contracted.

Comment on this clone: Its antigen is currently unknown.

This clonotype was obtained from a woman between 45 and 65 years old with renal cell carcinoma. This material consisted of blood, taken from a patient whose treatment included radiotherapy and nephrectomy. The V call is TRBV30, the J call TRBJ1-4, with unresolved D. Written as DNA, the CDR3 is TGTGCCTGGGGTATAGCGACTAATGAAAAACTGTTTTTT. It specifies CAWGIATNEKLFF.